This is a list of T cell receptor beta chains from one sample in a study of cytomegalovirus exposure and HLA in healthy donors. Assay: immunoSEQ multiplex PCR; the TCRdb copy retains only in-frame clones and omits some. The sample records 150,000 to 180,000 clones, approximately 86% being singletons. The specimen sequenced was PBMCs. These receptors all come from a man between 18 and 35 years old in good health and CMV-seropositive. CDR3s include the opening cysteine and the closing phenylalanine or tryptophan. D genes are given only for firm matches. The size of a clone is reported for some rows only, either as once, few or many, or as a class for expanded clones.

J gene	clone size	V gene	CDR3 length	D gene	CDR3 protein	CDR3 DNA
TRBJ1-1	once	TRBV7-6	15	NA	CASSSFLQGGTEAFF	TGTGCCAGCAGCTCCTTCCTACAGGGCGGCACTGAAGCTTTCTTT
TRBJ1-4	NA	TRBV4-3	13	TRBD1	CASGRQGDEKLFF	TGCGCCAGCGGACGACAGGGGGATGAAAAACTGTTTTTT
TRBJ2-7	NA	TRBV6-5	15	TRBD2	CASKGGRGISYEQYF	TGTGCCAGCAAGGGAGGGCGGGGGATCTCCTACGAGCAGTACTTC
TRBJ1-5	NA	TRBV6-1	15	NA	CASSEGPGPGQPQHF	TGTGCCAGCAGTGAAGGGCCCGGTCCAGGTCAGCCCCAGCATTTT
TRBJ2-1	NA	TRBV30	16	TRBD2	CAWSVRISGSNNEQFF	TGTGCCTGGAGTGTACGTATTAGCGGGAGCAACAATGAGCAGTTCTTC
TRBJ2-7	NA	TRBV6-1	13	NA	CASSLQARYEQYF	TGTGCCAGCAGTCTCCAGGCCCGCTACGAGCAGTACTTC
TRBJ1-1	NA	TRBV5-6	14	NA	CASSLLTMNTEAFF	TGTGCCAGCAGCCTCCTAACTATGAACACTGAAGCTTTCTTT
TRBJ1-4	NA	TRBV19	16	NA	CASKDGGVAANEKLFF	TGTGCCAGTAAGGACGGGGGAGTTGCGGCTAATGAAAAACTGTTTTTT
TRBJ2-3	NA	TRBV6-4	14	NA	CASSEGGMSDTQYF	TGTGCCAGCAGTGAGGGGGGAATGTCAGATACGCAGTATTTT
TRBJ1-2	few	TRBV5-8	16	NA	CASSSMGSWGPYGYTF	TGTGCCAGCAGCTCCATGGGGTCCTGGGGCCCTTATGGCTACACCTTC
TRBJ1-2	few	TRBV2	15	TRBD1	CASSRSNQGGYGYTF	TGTGCCAGCAGTCGGTCCAACCAGGGGGGCTATGGCTACACCTTC
TRBJ1-5	once	TRBV4-2	15	NA	CASSQDRAGIQPQHF	TGTGCCAGCAGCCAAGATAGGGCAGGGATTCAGCCCCAGCATTTT
TRBJ2-2	NA	TRBV11-2	16	TRBD1	CASSLVGTGNTGELFF	TGTGCCAGCAGCCTTGTTGGGACAGGCAACACCGGGGAGCTGTTTTTT
TRBJ2-5	NA	TRBV19	16	NA	CASSISGGGLQETQYF	TGTGCCAGTAGTATCTCGGGGGGCGGATTACAAGAGACCCAGTACTTC
TRBJ2-5	NA	TRBV4-1	14	NA	CASSYRGNVETQYF	TGCGCCAGCAGCTACCGGGGTAATGTGGAGACCCAGTACTTC
TRBJ1-6	few	TRBV25-1	13	NA	CASSVGGNSPLHF	TGTGCCAGCAGTGTAGGGGGTAATTCACCCCTCCACTTT
TRBJ2-7	NA	TRBV7-8	15	NA	CASSLDKWTPYEQYF	TGTGCCAGCAGCTTAGACAAGTGGACACCCTACGAGCAGTACTTC
TRBJ2-7	once	TRBV6-5	12	NA	CASSSRSYEQYF	TGTGCCAGCAGTTCCCGGAGCTACGAGCAGTACTTC
TRBJ2-7	NA	TRBV7-9	15	TRBD2	CASSQGLAGTYEQYF	TGTGCCAGCAGCCAAGGACTAGCGGGAACCTACGAGCAGTACTTC
TRBJ2-5	NA	TRBV6-5	14	NA	CASSRTASQETQYF	TGTGCCAGCAGTAGAACAGCTTCCCAAGAGACCCAGTACTTC
TRBJ2-1	NA	TRBV9	15	TRBD2	CASSASGGGYNEQFF	TGTGCCAGCAGCGCCAGCGGGGGGGGTTACAATGAGCAGTTCTTC
TRBJ2-3	NA	TRBV12-5	12	NA	CASSRGADTQYF	TGTGCTAGTAGCAGGGGGGCAGATACGCAGTATTTT
TRBJ2-5	NA	TRBV4-3	16	TRBD2	CASSQVSLADKETQYF	TGCGCCAGCAGCCAAGTTTCCCTAGCGGACAAAGAGACCCAGTACTTC
TRBJ2-2	NA	TRBV7-2	14	NA	CASSLDPRTGELFF	TGTGCCAGCAGCTTAGATCCCCGGACCGGGGAGCTGTTTTTT
TRBJ1-5	NA	TRBV5-8	16	NA	CASSLLRDLGNQPQHF	TGTGCCAGCAGCTTGCTCCGGGATCTAGGGAATCAGCCCCAGCATTTT
TRBJ2-2	NA	TRBV12-1	15	NA	CASSSKDRGTGELFF	TGTGCCAGCAGCTCCAAGGACAGGGGAACCGGGGAGCTGTTTTTT
TRBJ1-3	NA	TRBV2	15	NA	CASSEGRSSGNTIYF	TGTGCCAGCAGTGAAGGGCGGTCCTCTGGAAACACCATATATTTT
TRBJ2-1	NA	TRBV20-1	11	NA	CSAREAGEQFF	TGCAGTGCTAGAGAAGCGGGTGAGCAGTTCTTC
TRBJ2-3	NA	TRBV2	12	TRBD2	CASNGLADTQYF	TGTGCCAGCAACGGACTAGCAGATACGCAGTATTTT
TRBJ2-3	once	TRBV6-6	15	TRBD2	CASSYLAGAGDTQYF	TGTGCCAGCAGCTACCTAGCGGGGGCGGGGGATACGCAGTATTTT
TRBJ2-7	NA	TRBV15	15	NA	CATSRDRGRSYEQYF	TGTGCCACCAGCAGAGATCGAGGGCGGTCCTACGAGCAGTACTTC
TRBJ2-7	NA	TRBV7-2	13	NA	CASSSLNGYEQYF	TGTGCCAGCAGCTCCCTGAACGGGTACGAGCAGTACTTC
TRBJ2-3	once	TRBV9	14	NA	CASSVALGPDTQYF	TGTGCCAGCAGCGTGGCTCTGGGGCCAGATACGCAGTATTTT
TRBJ1-2	NA	TRBV6-5	13	NA	CASSIGQTYGYTF	TGTGCCAGCAGCATAGGACAGACCTATGGCTACACCTTC
TRBJ2-1	once	TRBV5-1	13	NA	CARVGTAPNEQFF	TGCGCCAGGGTTGGGACTGCCCCGAATGAGCAGTTCTTC
TRBJ2-1	NA	TRBV27	14	TRBD2	CASSKGLAGIEQFF	TGTGCCAGCAGTAAGGGACTAGCTGGGATTGAGCAGTTCTTC